The text below deals with one TCR beta chain. Antigen: not known. The sample belongs to a study of shared clonotypes between healthy human individuals. Study observations and caveats: Estimated richness was generally greater in naive than memory subsets.

Assay: immunoSEQ multiplex PCR; the TCRdb copy retains only in-frame clones and omits some. The sample has approximately 2,000,000 clones; roughly 90% are singletons. Germline trimming cut 1 base from V and 6 bases from J; bases unmatched to any gene: 4. CDR3 length: 14 residues. The germline CDR1 and CDR2 sequences are MDHEN and SYDVKM. The V and J genes are TRBV28 and TRBJ1-2, with 8 bases lining up with TRBD1. The clonotype comes from a man between 18 and 35 years old in good health. Some clones in this sample may be carry-over from other donors' samples. Sequenced material: naive CD4+ T cells from PBMCs. Noted subset: CD45RA+ positively selected. This chain's CDR3 is CASSLYVRGHGYTF. DNA for the CDR3: TGTGCCAGCAGTTTATACGTCAGGGGGCATGGCTACACCTTC.